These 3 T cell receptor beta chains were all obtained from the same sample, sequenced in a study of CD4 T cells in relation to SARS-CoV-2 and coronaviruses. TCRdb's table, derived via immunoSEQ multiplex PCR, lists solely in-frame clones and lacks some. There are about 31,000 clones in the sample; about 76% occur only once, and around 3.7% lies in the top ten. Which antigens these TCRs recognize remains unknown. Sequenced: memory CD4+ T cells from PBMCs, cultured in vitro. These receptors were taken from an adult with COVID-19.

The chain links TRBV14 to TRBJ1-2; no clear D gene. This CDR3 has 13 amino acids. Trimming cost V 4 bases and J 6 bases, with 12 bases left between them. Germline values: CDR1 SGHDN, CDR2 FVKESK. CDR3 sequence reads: CASSPTPQNGYTF. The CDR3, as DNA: TGTGCCAGCAGCCCCACACCTCAAAATGGCTACACCTTC.

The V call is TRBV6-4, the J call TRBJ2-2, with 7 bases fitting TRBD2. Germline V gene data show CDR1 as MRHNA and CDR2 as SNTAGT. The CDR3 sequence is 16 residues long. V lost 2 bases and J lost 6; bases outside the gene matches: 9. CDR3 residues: CASSDTPSGDPGELFF. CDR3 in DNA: TGTGCCAGCAGTGACACCCCAAGCGGGGACCCCGGGGAGCTGTTTTTT.

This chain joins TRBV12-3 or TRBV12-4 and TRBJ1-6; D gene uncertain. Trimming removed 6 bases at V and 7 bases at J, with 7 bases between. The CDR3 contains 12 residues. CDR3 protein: CASRSLNSPLHF. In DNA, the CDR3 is TGTGCCAGCAGGAGCCTAAATTCACCCCTCCACTTT.